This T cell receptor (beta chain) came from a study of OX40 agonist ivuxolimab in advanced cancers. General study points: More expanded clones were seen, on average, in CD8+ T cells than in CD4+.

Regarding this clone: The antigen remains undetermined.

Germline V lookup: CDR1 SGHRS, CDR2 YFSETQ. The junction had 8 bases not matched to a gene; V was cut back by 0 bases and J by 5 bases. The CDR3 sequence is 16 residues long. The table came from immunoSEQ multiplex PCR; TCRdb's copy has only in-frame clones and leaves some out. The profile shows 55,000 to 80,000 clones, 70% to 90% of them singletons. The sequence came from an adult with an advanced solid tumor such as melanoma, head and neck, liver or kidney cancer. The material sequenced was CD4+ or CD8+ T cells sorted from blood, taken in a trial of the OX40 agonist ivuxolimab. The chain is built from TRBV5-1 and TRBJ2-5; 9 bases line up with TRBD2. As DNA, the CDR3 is TGCGCCAGCAGCTTGGAAGTAGGGCTAGCGGGGGAGACCCAGTACTTC. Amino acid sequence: CASSLEVGLAGETQYF.